In its sample, the clone carrying this T cell receptor beta chain was seen a few times. What it binds is not known. This specimen belongs to a study of cytomegalovirus exposure and HLA in healthy donors. Whole-study results and caveats: Cytomegalovirus status was reportedly diagnosed by the classifier with high sensitivity and specificity.

PCR amplification relied on 60 Vbeta primers (plus 13 Jbeta primers). TCRdb's copy holds only in-frame clones and misses some; the assay was immunoSEQ multiplex PCR. The sample lists about 150,000 clones; roughly 74% were seen once. The CDR3 runs to 14 residues. The germline V gene has CDR1 LNHDA and CDR2 SQIVND (reference sequence). Trimming took 4 bases from V and 7 from J; bases not matched to a gene: 9. Material for sequencing was PBMCs. The rearrangement uses TRBV19 and TRBJ1-2, with 7 bases matching TRBD1. The clonotype was recovered from a man between 18 and 35 years old in good health and CMV-seronegative. The CDR3 protein is CASSNRTGEVGYTF. The CDR3 DNA is TGTGCCAGTAGTAATCGGACAGGTGAAGTTGGCTACACCTTC.